A selection of T cell receptor beta chains follows, all from one sample in a study of T cells in Graves' hyperthyroidism and ophthalmopathy. One entry per CDR3 protein, called by TCRdb with MiXCR from the multiplex PCR reads. Of under 350,000 distinct CDR3 sequences in the sample, approximately 12% were seen once. Sequenced material: blood. The receptors were sampled from a woman younger than 45 with Graves' hyperthyroidism that later progressed to Graves' ophthalmopathy. The CDR3 runs from the conserved cysteine through the conserved F or W. A D gene is named only where the DNA matches it firmly. Not all rows give a size; the values are once, few, many and, for expanded clones, a class.

J | V | size | D | length | CDR3 | DNA
TRBJ2-2 | TRBV7-8 | many | NA | 19 | CASSLVGQTQITNTGELFF | TGTGCCAGCAGCTTAGTTGGGCAAACCCAGATAACGAACACCGGGGAGCTGTTTTTT
TRBJ1-4 | TRBV28 | NA | TRBD1 | 15 | CASSGQDRFNEKLFF | TGTGCCAGCAGTGGACAGGACAGGTTTAATGAAAAACTGTTTTTT
TRBJ2-7 | TRBV6-2/TRBV6-3 | NA | NA | 14 | CASSPRRSVGEQYF | TGTGCCAGCAGCCCCCGACGGTCGGTTGGCGAGCAGTACTTC
TRBJ1-4 | TRBV30 | NA | NA | 13 | CAWSGGINEKLFF | TGTGCCTGGAGTGGTGGGATAAATGAAAAACTGTTTTTT
TRBJ2-5 | TRBV15 | many | NA | 13 | CATLRRVGETQYF | TGTGCCACCTTGAGGAGGGTTGGAGAGACCCAGTACTTC
TRBJ2-7 | TRBV7-8 | few | NA | 16 | CASSLLSGDVAYEQYF | TGTGCCAGCAGCTTACTTTCCGGGGACGTAGCCTACGAGCAGTACTTC
TRBJ1-2 | TRBV10-2 | NA | NA | 13 | CASSPQGFEGYTF | TGCGCCAGCAGCCCCCAAGGCTTCGAAGGCTACACCTTC
TRBJ2-1 | TRBV7-2 | few | NA | 18 | CASSLIGTTSSSYNEQFF | TGTGCCAGCAGCTTAATAGGTACAACTAGCAGCTCCTACAATGAGCAGTTCTTC
TRBJ1-3 | TRBV7-2 | few | TRBD1 | 16 | CASSQGPTGLGNTIYF | TGTGCCAGCAGCCAAGGCCCGACAGGGTTAGGAAACACCATATATTTT
TRBJ1-1 | TRBV27 | many | NA | 13 | CASSFAPGWEAFF | TGTGCCAGCAGTTTCGCACCCGGGTGGGAAGCTTTCTTT
TRBJ2-1 | TRBV6-1 | NA | TRBD2 | 15 | CASTTRTSGYNEQFF | TGTGCCAGCACCACGAGGACTAGCGGCTACAATGAGCAGTTCTTC
TRBJ2-3 | TRBV6-1 | many | NA | 13 | CASSPHNTDTQYF | TGTGCCAGCAGCCCCCATAACACAGATACGCAGTATTTT
TRBJ2-5 | TRBV9 | NA | NA | 17 | CASSISGTNPSRETQYF | TGTGCCAGCAGCATTTCCGGGACAAACCCCAGTCGGGAGACCCAGTACTTC
TRBJ2-7 | TRBV7-6 | many | NA | 18 | CASSPRIWGGTDSYEQYF | TGTGCCAGCAGCCCCCGGATTTGGGGGGGGACAGACTCCTACGAGCAGTACTTC
TRBJ2-7 | TRBV7-9 | NA | TRBD2 | 16 | CASSLQGLAGRYEQYF | TGTGCCAGCAGCTTACAGGGACTAGCGGGAAGGTACGAGCAGTACTTC
TRBJ2-1 | TRBV4-1 | few | TRBD2 | 17 | CASSQFWRESSYNEQFF | TGCGCCAGCAGCCAGTTTTGGCGGGAGAGCTCCTACAATGAGCAGTTCTTC
TRBJ2-5 | TRBV7-8 | many | NA | 15 | CASSFDTGFKETQYF | TGTGCCAGCAGCTTTGATACAGGGTTTAAAGAGACCCAGTACTTC
TRBJ1-1 | TRBV15 | many | TRBD1 | 14 | CATGDRGRNTEAFF | TGTGCCACGGGAGACAGGGGGCGGAACACTGAAGCTTTCTTT
TRBJ2-3 | TRBV5-8 | NA | NA | 19 | CASSYPGISGWRYTDTQYF | TGTGCCAGCAGCTACCCCGGGATTAGCGGATGGCGGTACACAGATACGCAGTATTTT
TRBJ1-5 | TRBV19 | NA | NA | 12 | CASSNGNQPQHF | TGTGCCAGTAGTAATGGCAATCAGCCCCAGCATTTT
TRBJ2-5 | TRBV12-3/TRBV12-4 | many | NA | 17 | CASSLAWEGAKGETQYF | TGTGCCAGCAGTTTAGCGTGGGAGGGGGCGAAAGGGGAGACCCAGTACTTC
TRBJ1-5 | TRBV20-1 | NA | NA | 15 | CSARVSGGREQPQHF | TGCAGTGCTAGAGTTTCGGGAGGCCGGGAACAGCCCCAGCATTTT
TRBJ2-5 | TRBV27 | NA | TRBD2 | 15 | CASSIAGVAQETQYF | TGTGCCAGCAGTATAGCGGGAGTTGCCCAAGAGACCCAGTACTTC
TRBJ2-7 | TRBV20-1 | NA | TRBD2 | 14 | CSARIAGVSYEQYF | TGCAGTGCTAGAATAGCGGGAGTATCCTACGAGCAGTACTTC
TRBJ1-1 | TRBV2 | many | NA | 10 | CASSNPEAFF | TGTGCCAGCAGCAACCCCGAAGCTTTCTTT
TRBJ1-1 | TRBV7-9 | NA | TRBD1 | 15 | CASSLGPQGGTEAFF | TGTGCCAGCAGCTTAGGACCCCAGGGGGGCACTGAAGCTTTCTTT
TRBJ2-3 | TRBV2 | NA | TRBD2 | 14 | CASEASGRKDTQYF | TGTGCCAGCGAGGCCAGCGGGAGGAAAGATACGCAGTATTTT
TRBJ1-5 | TRBV7-2 | many | TRBD1 | 13 | CASSLGQGGPQHF | TGTGCCAGCAGCTTGGGCCAGGGGGGGCCCCAGCATTTT
TRBJ2-7 | TRBV12-3/TRBV12-4 | many | TRBD1 | 15 | CASRRTGEGKYEQYF | TGTGCCAGCAGGAGGACAGGGGAAGGTAAATACGAGCAGTACTTC
TRBJ2-1 | TRBV7-2 | many | NA | 12 | CASSLAGSEQFF | TGTGCCAGCAGCTTAGCGGGCTCTGAGCAGTTCTTC
TRBJ2-2 | TRBV10-3 | NA | NA | 12 | CAIKVISGELFF | TGTGCCATCAAGGTGATCAGCGGGGAGCTGTTTTTT
TRBJ2-3 | TRBV28 | many | TRBD2 | 17 | CASSPRTSGIRTDTQYF | TGTGCCAGCAGTCCCCGGACTAGCGGAATTCGAACAGATACGCAGTATTTT
TRBJ2-2 | TRBV28 | many | TRBD1 | 15 | CASSTGTGGTGELFF | TGTGCCAGCAGTACCGGGACAGGGGGGACCGGGGAGCTGTTTTTT
TRBJ1-5 | TRBV5-6 | NA | NA | 16 | CASSLYGRTEGGAQHF | TGTGCCAGCAGCTTATACGGCAGGACGGAAGGTGGAGCCCAGCATTTT
TRBJ2-1 | TRBV11-2 | many | TRBD2 | 15 | CASSSWTSGSDEQFF | TGTGCCAGCAGCTCTTGGACTAGCGGGTCGGATGAGCAGTTCTTC
TRBJ1-5 | TRBV12-3/TRBV12-4 | many | NA | 15 | CASSLSGGRGQPQHF | TGTGCCAGCAGTTTAAGCGGGGGTCGAGGTCAGCCCCAGCATTTT
TRBJ1-3 | TRBV7-8 | many | NA | 16 | CASSIPVGSSGNTIYF | TGTGCCAGCAGCATTCCCGTGGGAAGCTCTGGAAACACCATATATTTT
TRBJ1-4 | TRBV28 | many | TRBD1 | 16 | CASSTDRGATNEKLFF | TGTGCCAGCAGTACCGACAGGGGGGCAACTAATGAAAAACTGTTTTTT
TRBJ2-2 | TRBV30 | many | NA | 15 | CAWSSRLVDTGELFF | TGTGCCTGGAGTTCTAGGCTAGTCGACACCGGGGAGCTGTTTTTT
TRBJ1-4 | TRBV13 | few | NA | 15 | CASSPRDERNEKLFF | TGTGCCAGCAGCCCCCGGGACGAGCGTAATGAAAAACTGTTTTTT
TRBJ2-4 | TRBV7-9 | many | NA | 13 | CASSLDRAGIQYF | TGTGCCAGCAGCTTAGACAGGGCGGGCATTCAGTACTTC
TRBJ2-5 | TRBV6-1 | many | NA | 14 | CASSETLPQETQYF | TGTGCCAGCAGTGAAACACTGCCCCAAGAGACCCAGTACTTC
TRBJ2-3 | TRBV28 | many | NA | 13 | CATRGPATDTQYF | TGTGCCACCCGAGGGCCTGCTACAGATACGCAGTATTTT
TRBJ2-5 | TRBV5-1 | NA | NA | 13 | CASSFRAEETQYF | TGCGCCAGCAGCTTCCGGGCTGAAGAGACCCAGTACTTC
TRBJ2-1 | TRBV27 | NA | NA | 14 | CASSRTGYYNEQFF | TGTGCCAGCAGTCGCACGGGTTACTACAATGAGCAGTTCTTC
TRBJ1-2 | TRBV5-1 | many | NA | 14 | CASSLEWSGGGYTF | TGCGCCAGCAGCTTGGAGTGGTCCGGGGGAGGCTACACCTTC
TRBJ1-2 | TRBV6-1 | many | TRBD1 | 14 | CASSPGQGALGYTF | TGTGCCAGCAGCCCCGGACAGGGGGCGCTTGGCTACACCTTC
TRBJ2-3 | TRBV12-3/TRBV12-4 | NA | NA | 16 | CASSFSAGQSTDTQYF | TGTGCCAGCAGTTTCTCAGCAGGGCAGAGCACAGATACGCAGTATTTT
TRBJ2-5 | TRBV4-3 | few | NA | 14 | CASSQGGQRETQYF | TGCGCCAGCAGCCAAGGGGGTCAGCGAGAGACCCAGTACTTC
TRBJ1-2 | TRBV6-1 | many | NA | 12 | CATSPTGYGYTF | TGTGCCACCTCACCAACAGGGTACGGCTACACCTTC
TRBJ2-5 | TRBV20-1 | many | NA | 13 | CSAENGDIETQYF | TGCAGTGCTGAAAACGGGGACATCGAGACCCAGTACTTC
TRBJ2-5 | TRBV7-2 | many | NA | 14 | CASSLGTLQETQYF | TGTGCCAGCAGCCTCGGGACACTACAAGAGACCCAGTACTTC
TRBJ2-5 | TRBV12-3/TRBV12-4 | NA | NA | 16 | CASSLGSTSHQETQYF | TGTGCCAGCAGTTTAGGGTCTACCAGCCACCAAGAGACCCAGTACTTC
TRBJ2-3 | TRBV12-3/TRBV12-4 | many | TRBD1 | 16 | CASNRRTGGLTDTQYF | TGTGCCAGCAACCGCCGGACAGGGGGCCTAACAGATACGCAGTATTTT
TRBJ1-4 | TRBV7-9 | many | NA | 12 | CAIPSAGEKLFF | TGTGCCATCCCGTCTGCGGGTGAAAAACTGTTTTTT
TRBJ1-2 | TRBV28 | many | NA | 13 | CASRTGTFTGYTF | TGTGCCAGCAGAACCGGGACATTTACTGGCTACACCTTC
TRBJ2-7 | TRBV5-6 | NA | TRBD2 | 17 | CASSQAYSGRASYEQYF | TGTGCCAGCAGCCAGGCTTATAGCGGGAGAGCGTCCTACGAGCAGTACTTC
TRBJ2-7 | TRBV6-5 | few | NA | 15 | CASSYSGETLNEQYF | TGTGCCAGCAGTTACTCGGGGGAAACCCTTAACGAGCAGTACTTC
TRBJ1-3 | TRBV12-3/TRBV12-4 | NA | TRBD1 | 15 | CASRWTGGPGNTIYF | TGTGCCAGCAGGTGGACAGGGGGCCCTGGAAACACCATATATTTT
TRBJ2-7 | TRBV5-8 | few | NA | 15 | CASSSSRPSPYEQYF | TGTGCCAGCAGCTCTTCTCGCCCATCTCCCTACGAGCAGTACTTC